Below, one TCR beta chain is given with its context. The target antigen is unknown. The primer mix had 60 Vbeta and 13 Jbeta primers. TCRdb's copy holds only in-frame clones and misses some; the assay was immunoSEQ multiplex PCR. The sample yields 120,000 or so clones, under 85% seen once. The CDR3 has 15 residues. V dropped 1 base and J dropped 0 bases, with 10 bases sitting between them. CDR1 SGHTA and CDR2 FQGNSA come from the germline V gene. This sample was included in a study of cytomegalovirus exposure and HLA in healthy donors. Overall study results and limits: In terms of immune exposure information, only CMV serostatus was available. TCR beta chain V- and J-gene trimming was linked, in a later analysis, to a missense variant in DCLRE1C. Relative to the approximately 700-donor mean, N-insertions were reportedly fewer in an Asian-associated ancestry cluster in a later analysis.

This TCR was recovered from a woman aged 45-65 years in good health and CMV-seropositive. This chain links TRBV7-2 with TRBJ2-7; possibly TRBD2 for D (6 bases). The material sequenced was PBMCs. The CDR3 DNA follows: TGTGCCAGCAGCTTAGATGGGGGGACCTCCTACGAGCAGTACTTC. This translates into CASSLDGGTSYEQYF.